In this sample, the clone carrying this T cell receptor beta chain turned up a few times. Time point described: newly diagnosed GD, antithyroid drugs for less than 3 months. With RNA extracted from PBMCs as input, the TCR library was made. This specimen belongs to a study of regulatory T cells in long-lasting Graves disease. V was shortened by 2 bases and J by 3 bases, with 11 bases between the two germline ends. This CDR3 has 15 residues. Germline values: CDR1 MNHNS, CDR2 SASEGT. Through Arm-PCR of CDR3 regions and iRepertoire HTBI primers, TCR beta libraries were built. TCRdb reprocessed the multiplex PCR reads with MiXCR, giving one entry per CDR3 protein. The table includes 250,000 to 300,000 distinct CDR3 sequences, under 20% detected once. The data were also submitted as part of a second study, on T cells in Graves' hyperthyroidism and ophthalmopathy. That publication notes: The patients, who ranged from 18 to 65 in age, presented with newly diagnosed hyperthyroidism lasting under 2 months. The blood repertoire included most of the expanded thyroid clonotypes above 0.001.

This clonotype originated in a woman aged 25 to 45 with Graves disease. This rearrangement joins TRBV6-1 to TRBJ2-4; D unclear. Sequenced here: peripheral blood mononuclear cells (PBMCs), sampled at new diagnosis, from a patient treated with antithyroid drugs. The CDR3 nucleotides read TGTGCCAGCAGTGAAAGGTCTAGGGTCAAAAACATTCAGTACTTC. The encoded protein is CASSERSRVKNIQYF.